These T cell receptor beta chains were read from a single sample in a study of OX40 agonist ivuxolimab in advanced cancers. Profiling relied on immunoSEQ multiplex PCR, and the TCRdb table lists in-frame clones only, not all of them. The data show roughly 70,000 clones, with 75% to 90% seen just once and approximately 9.9% held by the top ten. Sample: CD4+ or CD8+ T cells sorted from blood, taken in a trial of the OX40 agonist ivuxolimab. The receptors were gathered from an adult with an advanced solid tumor such as melanoma, head and neck, liver or kidney cancer. CDR3s include the opening cysteine and the closing phenylalanine or tryptophan. A D gene is named only where the DNA matches it firmly. A clone size is listed for some rows: how often the clone was seen (once, few, many), or a class if it is expanded.

V gene: TRBV11-2
D gene: TRBD1
J gene: TRBJ2-1
clone size: few
CDR3 protein: CASSLEEGAYNEQFF
CDR3 DNA: TGTGCCAGCAGCTTGGAAGAGGGGGCATACAATGAGCAGTTCTTC

V gene: TRBV27
D gene: .
J gene: TRBJ2-1
clone size: .
CDR3 protein: CASSTGRRNEQFF
CDR3 DNA: TGTGCCAGCAGCACCGGAAGGAGGAATGAGCAGTTCTTC

V gene: TRBV2
D gene: TRBD1
J gene: TRBJ2-7
clone size: .
CDR3 protein: CASSDWDSYEQYF
CDR3 DNA: TGTGCCAGCAGTGATTGGGACAGCTACGAGCAGTACTTC

V gene: TRBV4-1
D gene: .
J gene: TRBJ2-1
clone size: .
CDR3 protein: CASSQDLSTNEQFF
CDR3 DNA: TGCGCCAGCAGCCAAGATCTCAGCACCAATGAGCAGTTCTTC

V gene: TRBV27
D gene: TRBD1
J gene: TRBJ1-2
clone size: .
CDR3 protein: CASSDSGGLNYGYTF
CDR3 DNA: TGTGCCAGCAGTGACTCAGGGGGACTAAACTATGGCTACACCTTC

V gene: TRBV27
D gene: TRBD2
J gene: TRBJ2-3
clone size: .
CDR3 protein: CASSLGGGWGTQYF
CDR3 DNA: TGTGCCAGCAGTTTGGGGGGGGGATGGGGTACGCAGTATTTT

V gene: TRBV5-8
D gene: TRBD2
J gene: TRBJ2-7
clone size: .
CDR3 protein: CASSWGLAGPYEQYF
CDR3 DNA: TGTGCCAGCAGTTGGGGTCTAGCGGGGCCCTACGAGCAGTACTTC

V gene: TRBV28
D gene: .
J gene: TRBJ1-2
clone size: .
CDR3 protein: CASSTADKPRAYTF
CDR3 DNA: TGTGCCAGCAGCACAGCCGACAAGCCCCGGGCATACACCTTC

V gene: TRBV27
D gene: TRBD2
J gene: TRBJ2-1
clone size: .
CDR3 protein: CASTPHPLTSGQGRYEQFF
CDR3 DNA: TGTGCCAGCACACCGCATCCTCTCACTAGCGGCCAGGGAAGGTATGAGCAGTTCTTC

V gene: TRBV4-1
D gene: TRBD1
J gene: TRBJ1-2
clone size: .
CDR3 protein: CASSQTTGYGYTF
CDR3 DNA: TGCGCCAGCAGCCAAACGACAGGGTATGGCTACACCTTC

V gene: TRBV5-4
D gene: .
J gene: TRBJ1-4
clone size: .
CDR3 protein: CASSLDAGGGEKLFF
CDR3 DNA: TGTGCCAGCAGCTTGGATGCGGGGGGCGGTGAAAAACTGTTTTTT

V gene: TRBV19
D gene: TRBD1
J gene: TRBJ1-4
clone size: .
CDR3 protein: CASNQGAANEKLFF
CDR3 DNA: TGTGCCAGTAATCAGGGGGCGGCTAATGAAAAACTGTTTTTT

V gene: TRBV29-1
D gene: .
J gene: TRBJ1-1
clone size: .
CDR3 protein: CSADTPNTEAFF
CDR3 DNA: TGCAGCGCTGACACGCCGAACACTGAAGCTTTCTTT

V gene: TRBV5-1
D gene: TRBD2
J gene: TRBJ2-7
clone size: few
CDR3 protein: CASWREGPGEQYF
CDR3 DNA: TGCGCCAGCTGGCGGGAGGGCCCGGGAGAGCAGTACTTC

V gene: TRBV27
D gene: .
J gene: TRBJ2-7
clone size: .
CDR3 protein: CASGLPSLYEQYF
CDR3 DNA: TGTGCCAGCGGCCTGCCCTCCCTTTACGAGCAGTACTTC

V gene: TRBV5-1
D gene: .
J gene: TRBJ2-5
clone size: few
CDR3 protein: CASSLPGQETQYF
CDR3 DNA: TGCGCCAGCAGCTTGCCAGGTCAAGAGACCCAGTACTTC

V gene: TRBV27
D gene: TRBD2
J gene: TRBJ2-1
clone size: .
CDR3 protein: CASSLVAGGYNEQFF
CDR3 DNA: TGTGCCAGCAGTTTAGTAGCGGGAGGCTACAATGAGCAGTTCTTC

V gene: TRBV15
D gene: .
J gene: TRBJ2-7
clone size: .
CDR3 protein: CATSEGGGYEQYF
CDR3 DNA: TGTGCCACCAGCGAGGGAGGAGGGTACGAGCAGTACTTC

V gene: TRBV4-1
D gene: .
J gene: TRBJ2-7
clone size: .
CDR3 protein: CASSQVMGADEQYF
CDR3 DNA: TGCGCCAGCAGCCAAGTAATGGGGGCTGACGAGCAGTACTTC

V gene: TRBV5-4
D gene: .
J gene: TRBJ2-1
clone size: .
CDR3 protein: CASMAGASTYNEQFF
CDR3 DNA: TGTGCCAGCATGGCAGGGGCATCCACCTACAATGAGCAGTTCTTC

V gene: TRBV7-3
D gene: TRBD1
J gene: TRBJ2-1
clone size: once
CDR3 protein: CASSMTGEQFF
CDR3 DNA: TGTGCCAGCAGCATGACAGGGGAGCAGTTCTTC

V gene: TRBV19
D gene: .
J gene: TRBJ2-1
clone size: .
CDR3 protein: CASRLGGSEQFF
CDR3 DNA: TGTGCCAGTAGGCTCGGTGGGTCTGAGCAGTTCTTC

V gene: TRBV5-5
D gene: .
J gene: TRBJ1-2
clone size: .
CDR3 protein: CASSPGHIRNNANYGYTF
CDR3 DNA: TGTGCCAGCAGCCCAGGGCACATACGTAATAATGCTAACTATGGCTACACCTTC

V gene: TRBV2
D gene: TRBD1
J gene: TRBJ2-7
clone size: once
CDR3 protein: CASSDPPDRGTYEQYF
CDR3 DNA: TGTGCCAGCAGTGACCCCCCTGACAGGGGAACCTACGAGCAGTACTTC